This T cell receptor beta chain was recorded in a study of OX40 agonist ivuxolimab in advanced cancers. Clones were sequenced by immunoSEQ multiplex PCR, and TCRdb holds only the in-frame ones, with some missing. This repertoire shows around 63,000 clones, roughly 90% found once; its top ten account for approximately 1%. The count of this clone is one. The TCR was taken from an adult with an advanced solid tumor such as melanoma, head and neck, liver or kidney cancer. Sequenced material: CD4+ or CD8+ T cells sorted from blood, taken in a trial of the OX40 agonist ivuxolimab.

DNA for the CDR3: TGTGCCAGCAGCTTGACTAGCGGGTCTTCCTACGAGCAGTACTTC. Protein: CASSLTSGSSYEQYF. The chain recombines TRBV5-6 with TRBJ2-7; 9 nucleotides agree with TRBD2. CDR1 and CDR2 (germline): SGHDT, YYEEEE. Trimming cost V 1 base and J 1 base; bases outside gene matches: 3. The CDR3 runs 15 residues.